This TCR beta chain was found in a study of cytomegalovirus exposure and HLA in healthy donors. A multiplex PCR was run with 60 Vbeta primers and 13 Jbeta primers. Here immunoSEQ multiplex PCR was the method, and the copy in TCRdb shows in-frame clones only, minus some. The table has about 170,000 clones, roughly 85% seen once. This CDR3 has 17 amino acids. Germline CDR1 reads SGHNT; CDR2 reads YYREEE (reference sequence). J was trimmed by 4 bases and V by 4 bases; bases with no gene match: 13. The study, taken as a whole, reports: Differences between HLA loci emerged in a later analysis of TCR association rates, with DRB1 most and HLA-C fewest.

For this clone: What it binds is not known.

The sequence derives from a woman aged 45-60 years in good health and CMV-seropositive. The sequenced material came from PBMCs. V usage is TRBV5-4 and J usage is TRBJ2-3, with 9 bases that match TRBD1. CDR3 protein: CASSRDRPGQGADTQYF. The CDR3 DNA is TGTGCCAGCAGCCGTGATAGACCGGGACAGGGTGCAGATACGCAGTATTTT.